This is a list of T cell receptor beta chains from one sample in a study of OX40 agonist ivuxolimab in advanced cancers. Sequencing used immunoSEQ multiplex PCR; TCRdb keeps in-frame clones, though not all of them. The sample lists about 90,000 clones, nearly 90% occurring once. Here the sequenced sample was CD4+ or CD8+ T cells sorted from blood, taken in a trial of the OX40 agonist ivuxolimab. The receptors stem from an adult with an advanced solid tumor such as melanoma, head and neck, liver or kidney cancer. CDR3s include the opening cysteine and the closing phenylalanine or tryptophan. Each record gives: CDR3 protein, CDR3 DNA, J gene, D gene, clone size, V gene. The D gene is left open where the match is weak. Only some rows state a clone size, as once, few, many or a class for expanded clones.

CASSAPGSGNTIYF | TGTGCCAGCAGTGCCCCAGGGTCTGGAAACACCATATATTTT | TRBJ1-3 | NA | NA | TRBV2
CASTRSGGPLGDTQYF | TGCGCCAGCACCAGGTCGGGAGGGCCACTCGGAGATACGCAGTATTTT | TRBJ2-3 | TRBD2 | NA | TRBV5-1
CASSRQGEVAFF | TGTGCCAGCAGTAGACAGGGTGAGGTAGCTTTCTTT | TRBJ1-1 | TRBD1 | NA | TRBV6-1
CASSLEGDTQYF | TGCGCCAGCAGCTTGGAGGGAGATACGCAGTATTTT | TRBJ2-3 | NA | NA | TRBV5-1
CASSLRPSGELFF | TGCGCCAGCAGCTTGAGGCCGTCCGGGGAGCTGTTTTTT | TRBJ2-2 | NA | few | TRBV5-1
CASRPRPGTYEQYF | TGTGCCAGCAGACCCCGCCCGGGGACATACGAGCAGTACTTC | TRBJ2-7 | NA | once | TRBV9
CASSVATQGRNTEAFF | TGTGCCAGCAGCGTCGCCACACAGGGGCGGAACACTGAAGCTTTCTTT | TRBJ1-1 | TRBD1 | NA | TRBV9
CASSSARPEQYF | TGTGCCAGCAGTAGTGCAAGGCCCGAGCAGTACTTC | TRBJ2-7 | NA | few | TRBV25-1
CASIGTNANNEQFF | TGTGCCAGCATCGGGACCAACGCTAACAATGAGCAGTTCTTC | TRBJ2-1 | NA | NA | TRBV2
CSVADRIYGYTF | TGCAGCGTTGCGGACAGGATCTATGGCTACACCTTC | TRBJ1-2 | TRBD1 | NA | TRBV29-1
CSVEGGGYGYTF | TGCAGCGTTGAAGGGGGCGGCTATGGCTACACCTTC | TRBJ1-2 | NA | NA | TRBV29-1
CASSIGTAWGTEAFF | TGTGCCAGTAGTATAGGAACAGCTTGGGGCACTGAAGCTTTCTTT | TRBJ1-1 | NA | NA | TRBV19
CAWSVPGPAFF | TGTGCCTGGAGTGTGCCAGGTCCGGCTTTCTTT | TRBJ1-1 | NA | NA | TRBV30
CASRSVREQYF | TGTGCCAGCAGATCGGTCCGTGAGCAGTACTTC | TRBJ2-7 | NA | NA | TRBV2
CASSAPTWEQYF | TGTGCCAGCAGTGCTCCGACTTGGGAGCAGTACTTC | TRBJ2-7 | NA | NA | TRBV6-1
CASSWLDGGNTEAFF | TGTGCCAGCAGTTGGCTGGACGGGGGGAACACTGAAGCTTTCTTT | TRBJ1-1 | NA | NA | TRBV6-1
CASSSKTFGYEQYF | TGTGCCAGCAGCTCTAAGACTTTTGGGTACGAGCAGTACTTC | TRBJ2-7 | NA | NA | TRBV5-4
CASSKRPLPEAFSYEQYF | TGTGCCAGCAGCAAAAGACCCCTCCCGGAAGCCTTCTCCTACGAGCAGTACTTC | TRBJ2-7 | NA | NA | TRBV21-1
CASSLGFPKGEQYF | TGTGCCAGCAGTTTAGGGTTCCCTAAGGGCGAGCAGTACTTC | TRBJ2-7 | NA | NA | TRBV28
CATSRLQIGTSGNEQFF | TGTGCCACCAGCAGACTACAAATTGGGACTAGCGGTAATGAGCAGTTCTTC | TRBJ2-1 | TRBD2 | NA | TRBV15
CASSAAGTGVGYTF | TGTGCCAGCAGCGCAGCCGGGACAGGGGTTGGCTACACCTTC | TRBJ1-2 | TRBD1 | NA | TRBV9
CASSVRVSPGTQYF | TGTGCCAGCAGCGTTAGGGTCTCCCCGGGAACCCAGTACTTC | TRBJ2-5 | NA | NA | TRBV28
CASREAGQLISDTQYF | TGTGCCAGTAGGGAGGCGGGACAACTAATCTCAGATACGCAGTATTTT | TRBJ2-3 | NA | NA | TRBV19
CASSHRDRDQETQYF | TGTGCCAGCAGTCACCGGGACAGGGACCAAGAGACCCAGTACTTC | TRBJ2-5 | TRBD1 | NA | TRBV6-1
CASSVAGGGSSYNEQFF | TGTGCCAGCAGCGTAGCGGGCGGGGGAAGCTCCTACAATGAGCAGTTCTTC | TRBJ2-1 | TRBD2 | NA | TRBV9
CASQGGLAGLREQYF | TGTGCCAGTCAGGGAGGACTAGCGGGATTAAGGGAGCAGTACTTC | TRBJ2-7 | TRBD2 | NA | TRBV6-5
CASSPAPGNTIYF | TGTGCCAGCAGCCCGGCTCCGGGGAACACCATATATTTT | TRBJ1-3 | NA | NA | TRBV11-2
CASSYSTGRVHEQYF | TGTGCCAGCAGTTACTCGACAGGGCGCGTCCACGAGCAGTACTTC | TRBJ2-7 | TRBD1 | NA | TRBV6-5
CASSRSASGRSETQYF | TGTGCCAGCAGTAGGTCGGCTAGCGGGAGGTCAGAGACCCAGTACTTC | TRBJ2-5 | TRBD2 | NA | TRBV5-4
CASSLGPTRGETQYF | TGTGCCAGCAGCTTAGGGCCTACCCGGGGGGAGACCCAGTACTTC | TRBJ2-5 | NA | NA | TRBV7-6
CASSLVGGHNEQFF | TGTGCCAGCAGCTTGGTAGGCGGACACAATGAGCAGTTCTTC | TRBJ2-1 | NA | NA | TRBV5-6
CASRPGAGANVLTF | TGTGCCAGCAGACCAGGGGCTGGGGCCAACGTCCTGACTTTC | TRBJ2-6 | NA | NA | TRBV5-4
CASSLGYGSGNTGELFF | TGCGCCAGCAGCTTGGGGTATGGTAGCGGGAACACCGGGGAGCTGTTTTTT | TRBJ2-2 | NA | NA | TRBV5-1
CASSDWQGNQPQHF | TGTGCCAGCAGTGACTGGCAGGGAAATCAGCCCCAGCATTTT | TRBJ1-5 | NA | NA | TRBV2
CAIAKGPLEPQHF | TGTGCCATCGCTAAGGGACCTCTGGAGCCCCAGCATTTT | TRBJ1-5 | NA | NA | TRBV10-3
CASSPDKGGGYEQYF | TGTGCCAGCTCACCAGATAAGGGAGGAGGCTACGAGCAGTACTTC | TRBJ2-7 | NA | NA | TRBV18
CASSEFGGGEAFF | TGTGCCAGCAGTGAATTCGGGGGGGGAGAAGCTTTCTTT | TRBJ1-1 | NA | NA | TRBV2
CARGQGAGGAEAFF | TGTGCCCGGGGACAGGGGGCAGGAGGAGCTGAAGCTTTCTTT | TRBJ1-1 | TRBD1 | NA | TRBV6-4
CASSQGSGGSYNEQFF | TGCGCCAGCAGCCAAGGTAGCGGGGGCTCCTACAATGAGCAGTTCTTC | TRBJ2-1 | TRBD2 | NA | TRBV4-1
CASCLVRDEKLFF | TGTGCCAGCTGTCTTGTGAGAGATGAAAAACTGTTTTTT | TRBJ1-4 | NA | NA | TRBV6-1
CASSLTRTNEKLFF | TGTGCCAGCAGCTTGACTAGGACTAACGAAAAACTGTTTTTT | TRBJ1-4 | NA | NA | TRBV7-9
CASSLSGTLKAYEQYF | TGTGCCAGCAGCTTATCCGGGACACTGAAAGCCTACGAGCAGTACTTC | TRBJ2-7 | NA | NA | TRBV5-4
CASSLGGRGEVETQYF | TGTGCCAGCAGCTTGGGCGGGAGAGGGGAGGTAGAGACCCAGTACTTC | TRBJ2-5 | TRBD2 | once | TRBV5-4
CASSQDRSTSGGRSTDTQYF | TGCGCCAGCAGCCAAGATCGTTCGACTAGCGGGGGGCGGTCCACAGATACGCAGTATTTT | TRBJ2-3 | TRBD2 | NA | TRBV4-1
CSVGPFENTEAFF | TGCAGCGTTGGACCCTTCGAGAACACTGAAGCTTTCTTT | TRBJ1-1 | NA | NA | TRBV29-1
CASRYRGPQHF | TGTGCCAGCAGGTACCGGGGGCCCCAGCATTTT | TRBJ1-5 | NA | NA | TRBV28
CASSQVGGIQETQYF | TGTGCCAGCAGCCAAGTAGGCGGGATACAAGAGACCCAGTACTTC | TRBJ2-5 | NA | NA | TRBV14
CASSFTGQQDPYGYTF | TGTGCCAGCAGTTTCACCGGACAGCAGGATCCCTATGGCTACACCTTC | TRBJ1-2 | NA | NA | TRBV6-5
CASSSGPGGQFF | TGTGCCAGCAGTTCAGGCCCCGGGGGGCAGTTCTTC | TRBJ2-1 | NA | NA | TRBV6-6
CASSPSVEGYEQYF | TGTGCCAGCAGTCCTAGCGTGGAGGGCTACGAGCAGTACTTC | TRBJ2-7 | NA | NA | TRBV27